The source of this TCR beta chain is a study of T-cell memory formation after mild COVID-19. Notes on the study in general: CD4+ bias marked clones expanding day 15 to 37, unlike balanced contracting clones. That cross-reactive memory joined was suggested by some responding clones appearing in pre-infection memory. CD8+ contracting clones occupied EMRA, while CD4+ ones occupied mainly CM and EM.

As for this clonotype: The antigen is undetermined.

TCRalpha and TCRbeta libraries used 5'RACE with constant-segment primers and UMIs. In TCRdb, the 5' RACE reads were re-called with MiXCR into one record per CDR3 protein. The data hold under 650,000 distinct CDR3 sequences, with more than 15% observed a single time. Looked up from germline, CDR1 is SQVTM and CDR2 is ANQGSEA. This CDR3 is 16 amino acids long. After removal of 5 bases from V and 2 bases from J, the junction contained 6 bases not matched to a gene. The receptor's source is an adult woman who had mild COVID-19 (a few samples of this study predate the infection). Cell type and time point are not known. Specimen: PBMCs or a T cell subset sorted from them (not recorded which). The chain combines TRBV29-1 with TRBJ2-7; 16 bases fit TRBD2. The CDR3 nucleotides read TGCAGCGTTCTGGGACTAGCGGGAGGGAGAGCCTACGAGCAGTACTTC. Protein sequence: CSVLGLAGGRAYEQYF.